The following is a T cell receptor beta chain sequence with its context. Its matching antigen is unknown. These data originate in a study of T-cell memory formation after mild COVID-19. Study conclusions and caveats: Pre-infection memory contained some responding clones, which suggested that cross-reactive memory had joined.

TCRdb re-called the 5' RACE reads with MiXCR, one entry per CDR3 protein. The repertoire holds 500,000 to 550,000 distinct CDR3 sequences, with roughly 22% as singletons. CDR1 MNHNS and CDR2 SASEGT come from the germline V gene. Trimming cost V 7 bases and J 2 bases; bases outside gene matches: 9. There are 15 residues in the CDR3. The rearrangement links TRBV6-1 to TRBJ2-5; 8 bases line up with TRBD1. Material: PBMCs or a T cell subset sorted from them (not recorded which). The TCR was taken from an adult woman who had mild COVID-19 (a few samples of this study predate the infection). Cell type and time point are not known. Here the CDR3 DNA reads TGTGCCAGCACTACCTACAGGGGGGTTCAAGAGACCCAGTACTTC. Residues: CASTTYRGVQETQYF.